Listed below are T cell receptor beta chains from one sample, sequenced in a study of blood T cell repertoires in COVID-19. Produced via immunoSEQ multiplex PCR; TCRdb's table is partial and in-frame only. Among hundreds of thousands of clones listed, about 89% were seen once. The sequenced sample was peripheral blood. All receptors come from a man aged 40-49 years with acute or convalescent COVID-19. CDR3s include the opening cysteine and the closing phenylalanine or tryptophan. The D gene is left open where the match is weak. Size is omitted from some rows. Given values are once, few, many or a class for expanded clones.

CASSATGDGTEAFF TGTGCCAGCAGCGCGACAGGGGACGGCACTGAAGCTTTCTTT TRBJ1-1 TRBV11-2 . TRBD1
CASSEGTVGLYEQYF TGTGCCAGCAGTGAAGGGACGGTCGGACTCTACGAGCAGTACTTC TRBJ2-7 TRBV6-1 . .
CASSHRASGGYTF TGTGCCAGCAGCCACCGCGCAAGTGGTGGCTACACCTTC TRBJ1-2 TRBV3-1/TRBV3-2 . .
CASSLYRGNTIYF TGTGCCAGCAGTTTGTACAGGGGAAACACCATATATTTT TRBJ1-3 TRBV27 . .
CAISESILAGGPRTDTQYF TGTGCCATCAGTGAGTCTATACTAGCGGGGGGGCCGCGCACAGATACGCAGTATTTT TRBJ2-3 TRBV10-3 once TRBD2
CASSPNLPNYGYTF TGTGCCAGCAGCCCAAACCTACCTAACTATGGCTACACCTTC TRBJ1-2 TRBV13 . .
CAWDGQGFEAFF TGTGCCTGGGACGGACAGGGGTTTGAAGCTTTCTTT TRBJ1-1 TRBV30 . TRBD1
CASSPSTNSPLHF TGTGCCAGCAGCCCTAGCACCAATTCACCCCTCCACTTT TRBJ1-6 TRBV7-9 . .
CASSRGQIYNEQFF TGTGCCAGCAGTAGAGGACAGATCTACAATGAGCAGTTCTTC TRBJ2-1 TRBV6-5 . .
CASSQDWGQGKGETQYF TGCGCCAGCAGCCAAGATTGGGGACAGGGGAAGGGGGAGACCCAGTACTTC TRBJ2-5 TRBV4-1 few TRBD1
CASSPEGNQPQHF TGTGCCAGCTCACCCGAGGGCAATCAGCCCCAGCATTTT TRBJ1-5 TRBV18 . .
CAARQDAGYTF TGTGCCGCCCGACAGGATGCGGGCTACACCTTC TRBJ1-2 TRBV10-3 . .
CASSPTPEALQFF TGTGCCAGCAGCCCCACTCCCGAGGCCCTTCAGTTCTTC TRBJ2-1 TRBV9 once .
CASSLDRGSGYTF TGTGCCAGCAGCTTAGACAGAGGGAGTGGCTACACCTTC TRBJ1-2 TRBV7-9 . .
CASKVAGLNEQFF TGTGCCAGCAAGGTGGCAGGCCTCAATGAGCAGTTCTTC TRBJ2-1 TRBV6-5 . .
CASSLEPGGGPDTEAFF TGTGCCAGCAGCTTGGAGCCAGGGGGTGGCCCGGACACTGAAGCTTTCTTT TRBJ1-1 TRBV5-5 . TRBD1
CASSRGWGNEKLFF TGTGCCAGTAGCAGGGGTTGGGGGAATGAAAAACTGTTTTTT TRBJ1-4 TRBV19 once .
CASSPRAGVGELFF TGTGCCAGCAGCCCCCGAGCGGGGGTCGGGGAGCTGTTTTTT TRBJ2-2 TRBV14 . TRBD2
CASSDRYYGYTF TGTGCCAGTTCGGACAGGTACTATGGCTACACCTTC TRBJ1-2 TRBV2 once TRBD1
CASSSGTGGTGELFF TGTGCCAGTAGTTCAGGGACCGGGGGGACCGGGGAGCTGTTTTTT TRBJ2-2 TRBV19 . TRBD2
CASSLEYGQGYEQYF TGTGCCAGCAGCTTGGAATACGGACAGGGTTACGAGCAGTACTTC TRBJ2-7 TRBV5-6 . TRBD1
CASSLTGQPNYGYTF TGTGCCAGCAGCCTCACGGGACAGCCGAACTATGGCTACACCTTC TRBJ1-2 TRBV11-2 once TRBD1
CASSLRRQSVTGELFF TGTGCCAGTAGTCTCCGTCGACAGTCGGTTACCGGGGAGCTGTTTTTT TRBJ2-2 TRBV19 . .
CASSLAQVWTYSYEQYF TGTGCCAGCAGCTTAGCGCAGGTTTGGACTTATTCCTACGAGCAGTACTTC TRBJ2-7 TRBV7-2 . .
CASSRPLGRDRTQYF TGTGCCAGCAGCCGCCCGCTGGGGAGGGACAGGACGCAGTATTTT TRBJ2-3 TRBV7-2 . .
CASTLRSNTGELFF TGTGCCAGCACCCTTCGGTCGAACACCGGGGAGCTGTTTTTT TRBJ2-2 TRBV6-6 . .
CASSAERGGTGELFF TGTGCCAGCAGTGCAGAAAGGGGAGGCACCGGGGAGCTGTTTTTT TRBJ2-2 TRBV2 . .
CSVEIRDSLYGYTF TGCAGCGTCGAAATCCGGGACTCCCTCTATGGCTACACCTTC TRBJ1-2 TRBV29-1 few .
CASSTRTGPYEQYF TGCGCCAGCAGCACCCGGACAGGGCCCTACGAGCAGTACTTC TRBJ2-7 TRBV5-1 once TRBD1
CASSSAKDGGGSYNEQFF TGCGCCAGCAGCTCCGCGAAGGATGGCGGGGGCTCCTACAATGAGCAGTTCTTC TRBJ2-1 TRBV5-1 . TRBD2
CASSPDRSGNTIYF TGTGCCAGCAGCCCGGACAGAAGTGGAAACACCATATATTTT TRBJ1-3 TRBV7-2 . .
CASSLWGSAYGYTF TGTGCCAGCAGCTTATGGGGCTCGGCCTACGGCTACACCTTC TRBJ1-2 TRBV11-2 once .
CASSEQGGYGYTF TGCGCCAGCAGCGAGCAGGGTGGCTATGGCTACACCTTC TRBJ1-2 TRBV5-1 . .
CASSPRGDEQFF TGCGCCAGCAGCCCCAGGGGGGATGAGCAGTTCTTC TRBJ2-1 TRBV4-1 . .
CAISEGDRATYEQYF TGTGCCATCAGCGAGGGGGACAGGGCTACCTACGAGCAGTACTTC TRBJ2-7 TRBV10-3 . TRBD1
CASSRRQVSLAGANVLTF TGTGCCAGCTCACGACGACAGGTTTCTTTGGCTGGGGCCAACGTCCTGACTTTC TRBJ2-6 TRBV18 . .
CASTFFGTGNEKLFF TGTGCCAGTACTTTCTTTGGGACTGGTAATGAAAAACTGTTTTTT TRBJ1-4 TRBV2 . .
CASSQSPGGGGDTGELFF TGTGCCAGCAGCCAATCCCCGGGCGGAGGCGGGGACACCGGGGAGCTGTTTTTT TRBJ2-2 TRBV4-2 . .
CATSGPGQGADGYTF TGTGCCACCAGTGGCCCAGGGCAGGGGGCGGATGGCTACACCTTC TRBJ1-2 TRBV24-1 . TRBD1
CASSLGLAGGTDTQYF TGTGCCAGCAGCCTGGGACTAGCGGGGGGGACGGATACGCAGTATTTT TRBJ2-3 TRBV6-6 . TRBD2
CASRGGHTEAFF TGTGCCAGCAGGGGAGGACACACTGAAGCTTTCTTT TRBJ1-1 TRBV2 . .
CASSSVTGGETQYF TGCGCCAGCAGCTCAGTGACAGGGGGGGAGACCCAGTACTTC TRBJ2-5 TRBV5-1 . TRBD1
CSALQGAGQPQHF TGCAGCGCCCTACAGGGGGCTGGGCAGCCCCAGCATTTT TRBJ1-5 TRBV29-1 . TRBD1
CASSRTISNYGYTF TGTGCCAGTAGTAGGACAATTTCAAACTATGGCTACACCTTC TRBJ1-2 TRBV19 . .
CASSFRGGNGELFF TGCGCCAGCAGCTTTAGAGGGGGCAACGGGGAGCTGTTTTTT TRBJ2-2 TRBV5-1 . TRBD1
CAWSVRTGNGYTF TGTGCCTGGAGTGTACGAACAGGGAATGGCTACACCTTC TRBJ1-2 TRBV30 . .
CATQDREGGKLFF TGTGCCACTCAGGACAGGGAAGGTGGAAAACTGTTTTTT TRBJ1-4 TRBV10-3 . TRBD1
CASSPYRVSTEAFF TGTGCCAGCAGCCCTTACAGGGTTAGCACTGAAGCTTTCTTT TRBJ1-1 TRBV27 . .
CSASEGTSGGNTDTQYF TGCAGTGCTAGTGAAGGGACTAGCGGGGGGAACACAGATACGCAGTATTTT TRBJ2-3 TRBV20-1 . TRBD2
CASRQGAGNTIYF TGTGCCAGCAGGCAGGGGGCTGGAAACACCATATATTTT TRBJ1-3 TRBV6-6 once TRBD1
CASSLAQRGGQDTQYF TGTGCCAGCAGCTTAGCCCAGCGGGGGGGCCAAGATACGCAGTATTTT TRBJ2-3 TRBV11-2 . TRBD2
CASTNLGDTDTQYF TGTGCCAGCACCAACCTCGGGGACACAGATACGCAGTATTTT TRBJ2-3 TRBV27 . .
CASSLQGTREQYF TGTGCCAGCAGTCTCCAGGGGACAAGGGAGCAGTACTTC TRBJ2-7 TRBV3-1/TRBV3-2 . .
CASLDRGERAYNEQFF TGTGCCAGCTTGGACAGGGGAGAAAGGGCCTACAATGAGCAGTTCTTC TRBJ2-1 TRBV2 once TRBD1
CASSPEGWRPREGGNEQYF TGTGCCAGCAGCCCAGAGGGATGGAGACCGAGGGAAGGGGGCAACGAGCAGTACTTC TRBJ2-7 TRBV3-1/TRBV3-2 once TRBD1